This passage covers 27 T cell receptor beta chains from one sample sequenced in a study of identical twins. A single record per CDR3 protein comes from TCRdb applying MiXCR to the 5' RACE reads. The sample has 500,000 to 650,000 distinct CDR3 sequences, about 7.6% seen once. These same records also appear under a second study, on yellow fever vaccine responses in identical twins.

Sequencing was performed on PBMCs. Receptor source: a woman aged 18-29 years in good health.

The chain employs TRBV2 and TRBJ2-3; 8 nucleotides match TRBD2. The J segment lost 4 bases and the V segment lost 9 bases, leaving 6 bases of the junction unmatched. The germline V gene encodes CDR1 SNHLY and CDR2 FYNNEI. CDR3 size: 13 residues. The CDR3 sequence: CARTSGSADTQYF. The CDR3 bases are TGTGCCAGGACGAGCGGGAGTGCAGATACGCAGTATTTT.

This clonotype was seen ten or more times. The chain employs TRBV12-3 or TRBV12-4 and TRBJ1-1; possible D gene TRBD1, 6 bases. CDR3 size: 14 residues. Between the trimmed V and J ends, which lost 5 bases and 1 base, there was a span of 11 bases. In DNA, the CDR3 is TGTGCCAGCAGTCCAAGGGGGACGAACACTGAAGCTTTCTTT. Protein: CASSPRGTNTEAFF.

This clonotype was found a few times. The V gene is TRBV28, the J gene TRBJ2-7, with 7 bases identical to TRBD2. This CDR3 region has 15 residues. The germline V gene has CDR1 MDHEN and CDR2 SYDVKM. V lost 2 bases to trimming and J lost 1 base; unmatched junction nucleotides: 5. The CDR3 here is CASSLKSGASYEQYF. For the CDR3, the DNA is TGTGCCAGCAGTTTAAAAAGCGGGGCGTCCTACGAGCAGTACTTC.

This clonotype came up a few times. The chain couples TRBV5-5 to TRBJ2-2, with 9 bases lining up with TRBD2. Per germline, CDR1 SGHKS and CDR2 YYEKEE (reference sequence). The CDR3 consists of 16 residues. V dropped 2 bases and J dropped 5; count of bases not matched to a gene: 7. This chain's CDR3 is CASSFKVAGDTGELFF. The DNA for the CDR3 is TGTGCCAGCAGCTTTAAAGTAGCGGGGGATACCGGGGAGCTGTTTTTT.

This clonotype was recorded many times. This chain links TRBV12-3 or TRBV12-4 with TRBJ2-5; D unresolved. The CDR3 totals 14 residues. The ends were cut back, 0 bases at V and 2 bases at J, with 7 bases in the middle. CDR3 in DNA: TGTGCCAGCAGTTTAGCGAGTGGACAAGAGACCCAGTACTTC. Translating gives CASSLASGQETQYF.

This clonotype was seen only a few times. CDR3 sequence: CSATHDRDNEQFF. As DNA, the CDR3 is TGCAGTGCTACCCATGACAGAGACAATGAGCAGTTCTTC. The chain uses TRBV20-1 and TRBJ2-1; D perhaps matches TRBD1 (5 bases). V shed 4 bases and J shed 5 bases, with 12 bases lying between them. Germline V gene data show CDR1 as DFQATT and CDR2 as SNEGSKA (reference sequence). The CDR3 is 13 residues long.

This clonotype was counted at least ten times. The chain links TRBV29-1 to TRBJ2-2; tentative D call: TRBD1 (6 bases). The germline gives CDR1 SQVTM, CDR2 ANQGSEA. V was pared by 6 bases and J by 5 bases, with 10 bases between. The CDR3 is 12 residues long. The CDR3 sequence is CSVVTGTGELFF. The CDR3 DNA follows: TGCAGCGTCGTTACAGGGACCGGGGAGCTGTTTTTT.

The rearrangement uses TRBV2 and TRBJ2-7; D is ambiguous. This CDR3 spans 14 amino acids. V was cut by 2 bases and J by 0 bases, with 8 bases left in between. Germline V lookup: CDR1 SNHLY, CDR2 FYNNEI. The CDR3 spells CASSEPRTSYEQYF. CDR3 DNA sequence: TGTGCCAGCAGTGAACCGAGGACCTCCTACGAGCAGTACTTC.

This clonotype was detected many times. The chain links TRBV12-3 or TRBV12-4 to TRBJ2-1, with 14 bases lining up with TRBD2. The J segment lost 8 bases and the V segment lost 3 bases, leaving 3 bases of the junction unmatched. CDR3 length: 15 amino acids. The CDR3 DNA sequence: TGTGCCAGCAGTTTTGGGACTAGCGGGAGTGATGAGCAGTTCTTC. Translation gives CASSFGTSGSDEQFF.

The chain combines TRBV7-6 with TRBJ2-7; D is ambiguous. The CDR3 runs to 17 residues. With 0 bases removed from V and 3 bases from J, the gap between germline ends came to 18 bases. CDR1 is SGHVS, CDR2 FNYEAQ, per germline. CDR3 DNA: TGTGCCAGCAGCTTAGCCCGTGCCGGAGCCTACAACTACGAGCAGTACTTC. It encodes CASSLARAGAYNYEQYF.

Here the CDR3 reads CASSLVLGPDTQYF. DNA for the CDR3: TGTGCCAGCAGCTTAGTACTCGGTCCAGATACGCAGTATTTT. J is TRBJ2-3 and V is TRBV7-9; no reliable D call. Trimming pared 1 base from V and 4 bases from J, leaving 9 bases between. The CDR3 covers 14 residues. Germline V CDR1 and CDR2: SEHNR, FQNEAQ (reference sequence).

This clonotype was seen at least ten times. The V and J genes are TRBV10-3 and TRBJ1-2; D possibly corresponds to TRBD1 (6 bases). This CDR3 has 12 residues. The V gene's germline CDR1 is ENHRY and CDR2 SYGVKD. V was cut by 6 bases and J by 7 bases, with 12 bases left in between. As DNA, the CDR3 is TGTGCCATCAGCCCCGGGACAACTGGCTACACCTTC. This codes for CAISPGTTGYTF.

This clonotype was observed many times. This sequence joins TRBV29-1 and TRBJ2-7; perhaps TRBD2 as D (6 bases). The CDR3 runs to 15 residues. The V gene's germline CDR1 is SQVTM and CDR2 ANQGSEA. The V end was cut by 5 bases, the J end by 0 bases, with 17 bases between. CDR3 nucleotide sequence: TGCAGCGTTAAACTAACTGAGCGGGTCTCCTACGAGCAGTACTTC. Its protein is CSVKLTERVSYEQYF.

The sample holds many counts of this clonotype. V and J are TRBV10-2 and TRBJ2-1; D perhaps matches TRBD2 (6 bases). The V and J ends lost 6 bases and 0 bases respectively, with 15 bases between them. The CDR3 runs to 16 residues. CDR1 and CDR2 (germline): WSHSY, SAAADI. The CDR3 spells CASSAWGESSYNEQFF. The CDR3 DNA reads TGCGCCAGCAGCGCCTGGGGGGAGAGCTCCTACAATGAGCAGTTCTTC.

In its sample, this clonotype was seen a few times. J is TRBJ2-5 and V is TRBV5-1; 11 nucleotides align to TRBD2. With 7 bases clipped from V and 4 bases from J, the junction kept 6 bases outside the gene matches. CDR3 length: 14 amino acids. The germline gives CDR1 SGHRS, CDR2 YFSETQ. CDR3 bases: TGCGCCAGCCGGCCTAGCGGGGGGTCAGAGACCCAGTACTTC. Translating it yields CASRPSGGSETQYF.

There are many counts of this clonotype. V is TRBV20-1 and J is TRBJ1-2; D unresolved. The CDR3 length is 10 residues. V was shortened by 2 bases and J by 7 bases, with 5 bases between the two germline ends. Germline V gene data show CDR1 as DFQATT and CDR2 as SNEGSKA (reference sequence). CDR3 nucleotides: TGCAGTGCTAGATTTGGTGGCTACACCTTC. This translates into CSARFGGYTF.

This clonotype has ten or more counts. The chain uses TRBV10-3 and TRBJ2-7; the D gene is possibly TRBD1 (6 bases). Germline V gives CDR1 ENHRY, CDR2 SYGVKD. The CDR3 sequence is 14 residues long. V was clipped by 2 bases and J by 12 bases, with 20 bases between them. CDR3 DNA: TGTGCCATCAGTGAGCTCACGGACAGCTCCCCCCTGTACTTC. Translating it yields CAISELTDSSPLYF.

This clonotype came up many times. The V call is TRBV12-3 or TRBV12-4, the J call TRBJ1-2; D might be TRBD1 (5 bases). V was trimmed by 3 bases and J by 6 bases, leaving 11 bases between them. The CDR3 length is 13 residues. CDR3 amino acids: CASSLEGRHGYTF. The CDR3 region has the DNA TGTGCCAGCAGTTTGGAGGGGAGACATGGCTACACCTTC.

This clonotype occurred a few times. The rearrangement uses TRBV12-3 or TRBV12-4 and TRBJ2-3, with 15 bases aligning to TRBD2. The ends lost 5 bases at V and 5 bases at J; junction bases unmatched: 8. The CDR3 consists of 17 residues. The CDR3 here is CASSPGLAGGRGDTQYF. For the CDR3, the DNA is TGTGCCAGCAGTCCGGGACTAGCGGGGGGCCGCGGAGATACGCAGTATTTT.

This clonotype has a count of ten or more. The chain is built from TRBV7-7 and TRBJ2-1, with D hard to call. The V gene lost 1 base and the J gene lost 1 base, with 8 bases spanning the gap. The V gene's germline CDR1 is SSHAT and CDR2 FNYEAQ (reference sequence). The CDR3 totals 15 residues. Here the CDR3 DNA reads TGTGCCAGCAGCTTAGGCAGTGGGTCCTACAATGAGCAGTTCTTC. Its translation is CASSLGSGSYNEQFF.

Only a few counts were recorded for this clonotype. The gene calls are TRBV12-3 or TRBV12-4 and TRBJ2-1; D is possibly TRBD2 (6 bases). This CDR3 comprises 16 residues. Trimming pared 6 bases from V and 0 bases from J, leaving 15 bases between. The CDR3, as DNA: TGTGCCAGCAGACTAAGCGGGTCCAGCTCCTACAATGAGCAGTTCTTC. Its protein is CASRLSGSSSYNEQFF.

This clonotype appeared a few times. J is TRBJ2-1 and V is TRBV24-1; D tentatively fits TRBD1 or TRBD2 (5 bases each). Germline assignment: CDR1 KGHDR and CDR2 SFDVKD. V was shortened by 9 bases and J by 8 bases, with 22 bases between the two germline ends. CDR3 length: 15 amino acids. CDR3 sequence reads: CATPKPGTVCDEQFF. CDR3 coding DNA: TGTGCCACCCCAAAACCGGGGACCGTATGCGATGAGCAGTTCTTC.

The chain links TRBV9 to TRBJ2-7; possible D gene TRBD2, 5 bases. The CDR3 totals 14 residues. CDR1 SGDLS and CDR2 YYNGEE come from the germline V gene. The CDR3 DNA reads as TGTGCCATCAGCGCCGGACTCTTCTGCTACGAGCTGTACGTC. Its protein is CAISAGLFCYELYV.

This chain connects TRBV20-1 to TRBJ1-1; TRBD1 matches at 8 bases. From germline, CDR1 is DFQATT and CDR2 SNEGSKA (reference sequence). J gave up 7 bases and V 5 bases, and 12 bases lay outside the gene matches. The CDR3 has 14 amino acids. The CDR3 sequence: CSAQSGTGWNEAFF. In DNA form, the CDR3 reads TGCAGTGCTCAATCCGGGACAGGTTGGAATGAAGCTTTCTTT.

Many counts were recorded for this clonotype. The genes are TRBV7-8 and TRBJ2-1; D ambiguous. Germline CDR1 and CDR2: SGHVS and FQNEAQ. The V end lost 1 base, the J end lost 7 bases, and 8 bases lay between the germline ends. CDR3 length: 13 residues. CDR3 in DNA: TGTGCCAGCAGCTTAGTAGGAGAGAATGAGCAGTTCTTC. It is translated as CASSLVGENEQFF.

This clonotype was recorded at least ten times. The rearrangement uses TRBV5-6 and TRBJ2-7; D is possibly TRBD1 (5 bases). The CDR3 runs 18 residues. Germline-derived CDR1 and CDR2 are SGHDT and YYEEEE. V was pared by 4 bases and J by 4 bases, with 27 bases between. The CDR3 region is CASSGLTDSAFGLYEQYV. The CDR3 nucleotides read TGTGCCAGCAGCGGTTTGACTGACAGCGCTTTTGGGCTATACGAGCAGTACGTC.

The table lists this clonotype with a few counts. The gene calls are TRBV3-1 and TRBJ2-1, with a weak D call TRBD1 (5 bases). CDR3 length equals 13 residues. The V gene's germline CDR1 is LGHDT and CDR2 YNNKEL (reference sequence). Trimming pared 5 bases from V and 6 bases from J, leaving 11 bases between. The chain's CDR3 is CASSSDSINEQFF. The CDR3 nucleotides read TGTGCCAGCAGCTCTGACAGCATCAATGAGCAGTTCTTC.